The 7 T cell receptor beta chains below were found in one sample sequenced in a study of blood T cell repertoires in COVID-19. Using immunoSEQ multiplex PCR, the repertoire was profiled, and TCRdb retains in-frame clones only, with some absent. The table lists some 190,000 clones, about 85% of them singletons, with around 6.9% in the top ten. Sequenced input: peripheral blood. These receptors were collected from a man older than 75 with COVID-19, enrolled during active disease.

This chain joins TRBV6-6 and TRBJ1-3; TRBD1 might be the D (5 bases). Germline V gives CDR1 MNHNY, CDR2 SVGAGI (reference sequence). The CDR3 contains 15 residues. V was clipped by 4 bases and J by 5 bases, with 15 bases between them. CDR3 coding DNA: TGTGCCAGCAGTTCCCCGCAGGGTCTTCGAAACACCATATATTTT. It is translated as CASSSPQGLRNTIYF.

This chain's CDR3 is CASSQVRDNSPLHF. For the CDR3, the DNA is TGTGCCAGCAGCCAAGTTCGCGATAATTCACCCCTCCACTTT. The rearrangement links TRBV14 to TRBJ1-6; no clear D. Trimming took 1 base from V and 5 from J, leaving 6 bases between them. Germline V lookup: CDR1 SGHDN, CDR2 FVKESK. The CDR3 has 14 amino acids.

With respect to this clone: This sample includes further DNA sequences coding for the same CDR3. CDR3 nucleotide sequence: TGTGCCAGCAGCTCGAGACTAGCGGGGGCCTACGAGCAGTACTTC. Encoded protein: CASSSRLAGAYEQYF. The chain combines TRBV5-4 with TRBJ2-7, with 12 nucleotides matching TRBD2. J lost 2 bases, V lost 3 bases, and 3 bases had no gene match. This CDR3 region has 15 residues. Germline CDR1 SGHNT, CDR2 YYREEE (reference sequence).

The chain links TRBV5-1 to TRBJ2-7; the D is unclear. The CDR3 is 12 amino acids. Between the trimmed V and J ends, which lost 0 bases and 6 bases, there was a span of 7 bases. Germline CDR1 reads SGHRS; CDR2 reads YFSETQ. The CDR3 spells CASSLGPSEQYF. The CDR3 DNA is TGCGCCAGCAGCTTGGGCCCTAGCGAGCAGTACTTC. Filled out from reference TRBV5-1 and TRBJ2-7, the complete variable domain reads KAGVTQTPRYLIKTRGQQVTLSCSPISGHRSVSWYQQTPGQGLQFLFEYFSETQRNKGNFPGRFSGRQFSNSRSEMNVSTLELGDSALYLCASSLGPSEQYFGPGTRLTVT.

This clone has just a few counts. The chain uses TRBV18 and TRBJ1-5; D call uncertain. The CDR3 is 12 residues long. The V gene lost 3 bases and the J gene lost 6 bases, with 6 bases spanning the gap. The germline CDR1 and CDR2 sequences are KGHSH and LQKENI. CDR3 amino acids: CASSPSGQPQHF. The CDR3 coding sequence is TGTGCCAGCTCACCGTCAGGTCAGCCCCAGCATTTT.

The rearrangement uses TRBV7-2 and TRBJ1-2; 7 bases are shared with TRBD1. With V trimmed by 1 base and J by 5 bases, 10 bases remained unmatched. Germline CDR1 reads SGHTA; CDR2 reads FQGNSA. This CDR3 has 16 residues. This CDR3 is CASSLGGDRRFYGYTF. CDR3 DNA: TGTGCCAGCAGCTTAGGAGGGGACAGACGCTTTTATGGCTACACCTTC.

The chain carries TRBV11-2 and TRBJ2-2; D may be TRBD2 (5 bases). The CDR3 is 18 residues long. Germline CDR1 is SGHAT and CDR2 is FQNNGV. V lost 5 bases and J 7 bases, leaving 26 bases between the germline ends. The CDR3 nucleotides are TGTGCCAGCAGCGTAACCACCTGGACGGGGAACGCAGGCGGGGAGCTGTTTTTT. It specifies CASSVTTWTGNAGGELFF.